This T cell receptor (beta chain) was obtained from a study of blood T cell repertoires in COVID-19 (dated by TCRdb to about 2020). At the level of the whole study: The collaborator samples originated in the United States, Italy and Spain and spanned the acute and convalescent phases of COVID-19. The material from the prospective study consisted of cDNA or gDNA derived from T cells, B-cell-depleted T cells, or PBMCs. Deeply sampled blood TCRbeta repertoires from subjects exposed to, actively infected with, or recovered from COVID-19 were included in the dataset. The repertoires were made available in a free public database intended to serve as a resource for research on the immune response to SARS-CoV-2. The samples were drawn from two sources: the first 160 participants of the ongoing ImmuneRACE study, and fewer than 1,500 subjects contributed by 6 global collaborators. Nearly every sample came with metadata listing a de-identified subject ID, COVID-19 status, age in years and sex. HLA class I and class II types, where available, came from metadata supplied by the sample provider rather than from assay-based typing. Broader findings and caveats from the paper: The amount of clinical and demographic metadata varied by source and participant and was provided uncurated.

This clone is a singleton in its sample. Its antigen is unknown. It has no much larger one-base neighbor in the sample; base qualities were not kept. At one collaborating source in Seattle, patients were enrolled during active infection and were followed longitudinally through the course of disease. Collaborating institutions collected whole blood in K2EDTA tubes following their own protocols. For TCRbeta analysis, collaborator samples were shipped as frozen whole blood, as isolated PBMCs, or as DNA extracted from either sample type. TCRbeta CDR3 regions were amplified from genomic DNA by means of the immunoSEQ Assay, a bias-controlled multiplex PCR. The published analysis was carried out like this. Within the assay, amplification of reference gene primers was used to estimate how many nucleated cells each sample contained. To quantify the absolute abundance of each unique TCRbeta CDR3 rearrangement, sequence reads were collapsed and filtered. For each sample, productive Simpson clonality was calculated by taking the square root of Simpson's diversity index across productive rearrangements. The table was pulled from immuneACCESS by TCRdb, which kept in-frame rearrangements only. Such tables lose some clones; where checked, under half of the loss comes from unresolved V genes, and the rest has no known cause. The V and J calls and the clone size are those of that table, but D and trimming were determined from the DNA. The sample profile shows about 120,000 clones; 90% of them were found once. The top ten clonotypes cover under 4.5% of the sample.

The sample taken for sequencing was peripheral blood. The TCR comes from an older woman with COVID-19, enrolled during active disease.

The nucleotide sequence is TGCGCCAGCAGCCAGGGACAGGGAGGAGAGACCCAGTACTTC. This is translated as CASSQGQGGETQYF. The chain employs TRBV5-1 and TRBJ2-5, with 9 junctional bases fitting TRBD1. In the germline V gene, CDR1 corresponds to SGHRS and CDR2 to YFSETQ. Ends trimmed: V by 4 bases, J by 4 bases; bases unmatched to a gene: 5. The CDR3 contains 14 residues, cysteine and phenylalanine counted. CDR3 DNA is the only sequence kept; it has 42 bases, read in frame from the first base.